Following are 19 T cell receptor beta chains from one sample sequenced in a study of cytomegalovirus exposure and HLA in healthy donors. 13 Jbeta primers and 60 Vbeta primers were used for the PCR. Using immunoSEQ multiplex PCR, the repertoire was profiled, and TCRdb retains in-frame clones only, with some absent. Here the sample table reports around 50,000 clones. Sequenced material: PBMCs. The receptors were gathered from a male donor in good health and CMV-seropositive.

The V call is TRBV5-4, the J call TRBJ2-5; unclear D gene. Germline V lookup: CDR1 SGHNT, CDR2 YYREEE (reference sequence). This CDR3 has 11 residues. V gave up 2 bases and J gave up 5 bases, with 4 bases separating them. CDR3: CASSFLETQYF. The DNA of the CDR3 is TGTGCCAGCAGCTTTCTTGAGACCCAGTACTTC. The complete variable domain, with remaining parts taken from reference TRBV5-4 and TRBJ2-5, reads ETGVTQSPTHLIKTRGQQVTLRCSSQSGHNTVSWYQQALGQGPQFIFQYYREEENGRGNFPPRFSGLQFPNYSSELNVNALELDDSALYLCASSFLETQYFGPGTRLLVL.

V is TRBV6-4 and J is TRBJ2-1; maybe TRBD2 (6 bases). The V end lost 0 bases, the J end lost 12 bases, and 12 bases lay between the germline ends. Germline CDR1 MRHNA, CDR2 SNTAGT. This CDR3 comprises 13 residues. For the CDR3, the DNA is TGTGCCAGCAGTGACTCGACTGGGACTTCGCAGTTCTTC. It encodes CASSDSTGTSQFF.

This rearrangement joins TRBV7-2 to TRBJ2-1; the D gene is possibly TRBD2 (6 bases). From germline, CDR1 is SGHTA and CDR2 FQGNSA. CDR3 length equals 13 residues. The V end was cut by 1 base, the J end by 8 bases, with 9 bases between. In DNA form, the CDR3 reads TGTGCCAGCAGCTTAGTGCGGGGCCATGAGCAGTTCTTC. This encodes CASSLVRGHEQFF.

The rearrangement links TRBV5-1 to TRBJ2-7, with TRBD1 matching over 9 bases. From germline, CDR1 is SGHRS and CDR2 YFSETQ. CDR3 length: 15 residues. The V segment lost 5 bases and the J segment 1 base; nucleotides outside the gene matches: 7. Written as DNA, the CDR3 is TGCGCCAGCAGGGCCGGGACAGGGACTTCCTACGAGCAGTACTTC. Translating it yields CASRAGTGTSYEQYF.

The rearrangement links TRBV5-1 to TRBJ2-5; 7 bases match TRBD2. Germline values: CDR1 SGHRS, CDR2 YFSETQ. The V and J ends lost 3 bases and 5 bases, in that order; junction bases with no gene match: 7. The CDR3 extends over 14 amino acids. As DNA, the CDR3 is TGCGCCAGCAGCTCCTGGACTAGTAGGGAGACCCAGTACTTC. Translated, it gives CASSSWTSRETQYF.

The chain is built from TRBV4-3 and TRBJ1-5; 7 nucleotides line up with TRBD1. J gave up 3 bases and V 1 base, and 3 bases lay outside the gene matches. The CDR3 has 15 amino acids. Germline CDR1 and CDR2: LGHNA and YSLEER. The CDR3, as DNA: TGCGCCAGCAGCCAAGTACAGGGGACCAATCAGCCCCAGCATTTT. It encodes CASSQVQGTNQPQHF.

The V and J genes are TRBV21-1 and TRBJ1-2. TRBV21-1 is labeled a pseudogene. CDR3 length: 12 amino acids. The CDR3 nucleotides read TGTGCCAGCAGCCCCACTTCGGGGGGCTACACCTTC. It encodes CASSPTSGGYTF.

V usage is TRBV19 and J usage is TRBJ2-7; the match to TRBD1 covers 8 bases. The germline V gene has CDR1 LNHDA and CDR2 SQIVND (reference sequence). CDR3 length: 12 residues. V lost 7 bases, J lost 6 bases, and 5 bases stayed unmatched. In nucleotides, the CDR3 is TGTGCCAGTACCCAGACAGGGGTCGAGCAGTACTTC. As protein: CASTQTGVEQYF.

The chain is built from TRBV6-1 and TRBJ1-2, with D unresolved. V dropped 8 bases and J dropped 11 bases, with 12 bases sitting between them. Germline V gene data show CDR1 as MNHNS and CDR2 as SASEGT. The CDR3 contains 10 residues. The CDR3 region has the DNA TGTGCCAGCGTCGGATCCGGGTACACCTTC. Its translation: CASVGSGYTF.

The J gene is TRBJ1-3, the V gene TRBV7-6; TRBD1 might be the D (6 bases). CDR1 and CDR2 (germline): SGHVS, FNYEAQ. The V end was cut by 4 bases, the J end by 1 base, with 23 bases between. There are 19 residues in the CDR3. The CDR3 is CASSSKKPTGNRSGNTIYF. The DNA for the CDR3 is TGTGCCAGCAGCTCGAAAAAACCAACAGGGAATAGGTCTGGAAACACCATATATTTT.

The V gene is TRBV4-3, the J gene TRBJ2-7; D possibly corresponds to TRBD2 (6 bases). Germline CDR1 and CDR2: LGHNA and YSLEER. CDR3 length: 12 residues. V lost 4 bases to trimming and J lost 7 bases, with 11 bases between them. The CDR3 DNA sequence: TGCGCCAGCAGCCGCGTTGGGGGGGAGCAGTACTTC. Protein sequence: CASSRVGGEQYF.

The CDR3 bases are TGTGCCAGCAGTTACGGACAGGGAACTAATGAAAAACTGTTTTTT. It translates to CASSYGQGTNEKLFF. V gene TRBV6-5 combines with J gene TRBJ1-4, with 8 bases aligning to TRBD1. The CDR3 spans 15 residues. Germline-derived CDR1 and CDR2 are MNHEY and SVGAGI. After removal of 2 bases from V and 1 base from J, the junction contained 0 bases not matched to a gene.

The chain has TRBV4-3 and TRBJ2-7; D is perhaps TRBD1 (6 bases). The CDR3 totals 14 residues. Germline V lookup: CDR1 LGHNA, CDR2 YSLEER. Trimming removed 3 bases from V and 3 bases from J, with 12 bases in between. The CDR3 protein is CASSQDRLGYEQYF. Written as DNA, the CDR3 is TGCGCCAGCAGCCAGGACAGACTGGGCTACGAGCAGTACTTC.

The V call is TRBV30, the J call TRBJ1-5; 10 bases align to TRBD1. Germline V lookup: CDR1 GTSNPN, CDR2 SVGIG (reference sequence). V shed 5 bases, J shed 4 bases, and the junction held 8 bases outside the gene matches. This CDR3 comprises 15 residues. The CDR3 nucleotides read TGTGCCTGGGGTCCGGGACAGGGGCGAAATCAGCCCCAGCATTTT. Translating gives CAWGPGQGRNQPQHF.

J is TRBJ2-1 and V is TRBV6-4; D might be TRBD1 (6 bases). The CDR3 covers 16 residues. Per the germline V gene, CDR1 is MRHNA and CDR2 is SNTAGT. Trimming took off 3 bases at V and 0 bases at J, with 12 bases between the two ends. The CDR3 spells CASSEFGRGSYNEQFF. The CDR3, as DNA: TGTGCCAGCAGTGAGTTCGGCAGGGGCTCCTACAATGAGCAGTTCTTC.

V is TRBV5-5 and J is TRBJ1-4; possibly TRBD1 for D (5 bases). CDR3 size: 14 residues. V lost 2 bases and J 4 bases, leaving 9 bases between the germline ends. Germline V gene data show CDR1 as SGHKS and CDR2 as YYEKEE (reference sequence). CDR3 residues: CASSLDSFNEKLFF. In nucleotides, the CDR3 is TGTGCCAGCAGCTTAGACAGCTTTAATGAAAAACTGTTTTTT.

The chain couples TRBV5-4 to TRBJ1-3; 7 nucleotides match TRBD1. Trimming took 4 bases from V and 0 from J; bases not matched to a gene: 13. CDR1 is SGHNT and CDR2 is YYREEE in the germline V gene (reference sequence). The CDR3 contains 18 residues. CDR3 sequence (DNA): TGTGCCAGCAGCGACCGCCAAAAAGGGACAGCCTCTGGAAACACCATATATTTT. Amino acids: CASSDRQKGTASGNTIYF.

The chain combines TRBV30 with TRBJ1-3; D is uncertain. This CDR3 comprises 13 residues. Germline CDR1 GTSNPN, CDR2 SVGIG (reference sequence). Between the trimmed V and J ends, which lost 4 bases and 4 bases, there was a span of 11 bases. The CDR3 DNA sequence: TGTGCCTGGACCAGTGGTTCGGGAAACACCATATATTTT. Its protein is CAWTSGSGNTIYF.

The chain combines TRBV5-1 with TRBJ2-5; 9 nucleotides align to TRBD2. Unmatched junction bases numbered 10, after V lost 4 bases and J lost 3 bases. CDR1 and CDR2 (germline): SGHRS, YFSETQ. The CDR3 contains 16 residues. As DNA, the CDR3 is TGCGCCAGCAGCCCCGGGGGGGCTAGCGGGGAAGAGACCCAGTACTTC. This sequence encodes CASSPGGASGEETQYF.